These T cell receptor beta chains were read from a single sample in a study of metastatic and nonmetastatic thyroid tumors. TCRdb re-called clones from the PCR reads using MiXCR. The table lists under 20,000 clones, under 30% of them singletons. Sample: tumor tissue. Every receptor here comes from a female donor with papillary thyroid cancer or a benign thyroid nodule (not recorded which). Some clones in this sample may be carry-over from other donors' samples. Both conserved end residues are part of each CDR3. D genes are given only for firm matches. Expanded clones get a size class; other rows say once, few or many, or leave the size out.

DNA	CDR3	J	V	D	size
TGTGCCATCAGTGAGTTCGGCGGGCTCACAGATACGCAGTATTTT	CAISEFGGLTDTQYF	TRBJ2-3	TRBV6-1	-	few
TGTGCCAGCAGTTTGGTAGCGGGGAGAGATACGCAGTATTTT	CASSLVAGRDTQYF	TRBJ2-3	TRBV27	TRBD2	medium-sized
TGTGCCATCAGTGACCGTGGACTAGCGGGGGTGACTGAAGAGACCCAGTACTTC	CAISDRGLAGVTEETQYF	TRBJ2-5	TRBV10-3	TRBD2	many
TGCGCCAGCGGCCATGTCAGCGGGAGCCCCTACAATGAGCAGTTCTTC	CASGHVSGSPYNEQFF	TRBJ2-1	TRBV4-1	TRBD2	few
TGTGCCAGCAGCTTTAGCGGGGTATCCTACAATGAGCAGTTCTTC	CASSFSGVSYNEQFF	TRBJ2-1	TRBV7-2	TRBD2	many
TGTGACGGCTCGGGAGCAGCGGCATATGGCTACACCTTC	CDGSGAAAYGYTF	TRBJ1-2	TRBV28	-	-
TGTGCCATCAAATCCGGGGAGTCTGAAGCTTTCTTT	CAIKSGESEAFF	TRBJ1-1	TRBV10-3	-	many
TGTGCCAGCAGCTACGGGACAGTGAACACCGGGGAGCTGTTTTTT	CASSYGTVNTGELFF	TRBJ2-2	TRBV7-3	TRBD1	many
TGTGCCAGCGGGACAGAACTAAAGACCCAGTACTTC	CASGTELKTQYF	TRBJ2-5	TRBV7-9	TRBD1	many
TGTGCCACTAGAGGACAGGGGGCGTCTACCGGGGAGCTGTTTTTT	CATRGQGASTGELFF	TRBJ2-2	TRBV18	TRBD1	-
TGTACCAGCAGTCCTGGGACCGCAACTAATGAAAAACTGTTTTTT	CTSSPGTATNEKLFF	TRBJ1-4	TRBV12-3/TRBV12-4	-	many
TGTGCCACCAGCAGAGATGGGACTACCTACGAGCAGTACTTC	CATSRDGTTYEQYF	TRBJ2-7	TRBV15	TRBD2	medium-sized
TGCAGTGCTAGGGACAGAGCTAACTATGGCTACACCTTC	CSARDRANYGYTF	TRBJ1-2	TRBV20-1	-	large
TGTGCCAGCAGCTCCTACGGGCCCTACGAGCAGTACTTC	CASSSYGPYEQYF	TRBJ2-7	TRBV25-1	-	many
TGTGCCAGCAGCTTAGGTGCGGGGGGAGGGGAGACCCAGTACTTC	CASSLGAGGGETQYF	TRBJ2-5	TRBV11-2	TRBD2	-
TGCAGTGCTAGTGACGCCGGGACGGACTATGGCTACACCTTC	CSASDAGTDYGYTF	TRBJ1-2	TRBV20-1	-	many
TGTGCCAGCAGCCCTGACAGGGTAATAGGCGGCTACACCTTC	CASSPDRVIGGYTF	TRBJ1-2	TRBV11-3	TRBD1	-
TGTGCCAGCAGCTTGGGGGGACTAGCGGGAGGGCCGGAGACCCAGTACTTC	CASSLGGLAGGPETQYF	TRBJ2-5	TRBV11-2	TRBD2	-